This T cell receptor beta chain comes out of a study of cytomegalovirus exposure and HLA in healthy donors. To note about this clone: The antigen remains undetermined.

General observations from the study: When analyzed later, a missense DCLRE1C variant was found to be linked to TCR beta V- and J-gene trimming. It was confirmed in vitro that a few of the CMV-associated chains were specific for CMV antigens. 150 to 200 TCR beta chains were listed as cytomegalovirus-associated.

CDR1 is SNHLY, CDR2 FYNNEI, per germline. This CDR3 spans 15 amino acids. Trimming took 4 bases from V and 4 from J; bases not matched to a gene: 6. In the PCR, 60 Vbeta and 13 Jbeta primers were used. Measured with immunoSEQ multiplex PCR; TCRdb has only the in-frame clones, and not every one. The data show 120,000 to 150,000 clones, around 90% seen once. The sequencing input was PBMCs. This TCR was sampled from a middle-aged woman in good health and CMV-seronegative. This chain connects TRBV2 to TRBJ2-3; 9 nucleotides match TRBD2. The CDR3 DNA reads TGTGCCAGCAGTGCGCTAGCGGGAATAGCAGATACGCAGTATTTT. Amino acid sequence: CASSALAGIADTQYF.